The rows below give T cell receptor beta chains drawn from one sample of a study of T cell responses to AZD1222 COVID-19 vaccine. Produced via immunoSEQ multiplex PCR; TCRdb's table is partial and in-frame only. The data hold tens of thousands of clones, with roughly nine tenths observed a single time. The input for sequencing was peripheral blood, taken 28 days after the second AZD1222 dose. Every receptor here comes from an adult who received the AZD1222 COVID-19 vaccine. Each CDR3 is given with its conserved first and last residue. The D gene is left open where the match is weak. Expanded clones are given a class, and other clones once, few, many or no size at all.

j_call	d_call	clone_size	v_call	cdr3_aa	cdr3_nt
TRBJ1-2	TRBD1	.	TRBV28	CASSYLTGVSTF	TGTGCCAGCAGCTACCTTACAGGGGTGTCCACCTTC
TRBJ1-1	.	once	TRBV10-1	CASKGVRDTEAFF	TGCGCCAGCAAAGGGGTACGGGACACTGAAGCTTTCTTT
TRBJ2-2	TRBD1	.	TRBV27	CASSSWDRDTGELFF	TGTGCCAGCAGTTCGTGGGACAGGGACACCGGGGAGCTGTTTTTT
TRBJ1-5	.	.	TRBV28	CASSFMGGGGSQHF	TGTGCCAGCAGTTTCATGGGGGGCGGGGGTTCCCAGCATTTT
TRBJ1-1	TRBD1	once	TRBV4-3	CASSPEDRGSEAFF	TGCGCCAGCAGCCCAGAGGACAGGGGTTCTGAAGCTTTCTTT
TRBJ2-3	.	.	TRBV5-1	CASSPGGTDTQYF	TGCGCCAGCAGCCCGGGGGGCACAGATACGCAGTATTTT
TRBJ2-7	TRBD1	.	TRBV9	CASSVAPGQGTYEQYF	TGTGCCAGCAGCGTAGCCCCGGGACAGGGGACCTACGAGCAGTACTTC
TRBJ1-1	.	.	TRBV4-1	CASRKGRGRDTEAFF	TGCGCCAGCAGAAAAGGGAGGGGGAGGGACACTGAAGCTTTCTTT
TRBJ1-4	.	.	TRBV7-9	CASSLNEKLFF	TGTGCCAGCAGCTTGAATGAAAAACTGTTTTTT
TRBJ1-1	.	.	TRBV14	CASSQLGRLNTEAFF	TGTGCCAGCAGCCAACTAGGACGGTTGAACACTGAAGCTTTCTTT
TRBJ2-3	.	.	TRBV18	CASSLPPIPTDTQYF	TGTGCCAGCTCCCTCCCTCCGATCCCGACAGATACGCAGTATTTT
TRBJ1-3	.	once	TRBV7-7	CASSLGQEDRGNTIYF	TGTGCTAGCAGCTTAGGGCAGGAGGACCGTGGAAACACCATATATTTT
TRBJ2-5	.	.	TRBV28	CASSEGGTKQETQYF	TGTGCCAGCAGCGAGGGTGGCACCAAGCAAGAGACCCAGTACTTC
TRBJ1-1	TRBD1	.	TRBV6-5	CASSAGTGNSEAFF	TGTGCCAGCAGCGCCGGGACAGGGAATTCTGAAGCTTTCTTT
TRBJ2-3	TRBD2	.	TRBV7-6	CASSSEGLAGGRTDTQYF	TGTGCCAGCAGCTCCGAGGGACTAGCGGGGGGCCGCACAGATACGCAGTATTTT
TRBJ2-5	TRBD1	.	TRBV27	CASSHIGAGGQETQYF	TGTGCCAGCAGCCACATTGGGGCAGGGGGTCAAGAGACCCAGTACTTC
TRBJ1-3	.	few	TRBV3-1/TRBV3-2	CASSHDRGNTIYF	TGTGCCAGCAGCCATGACAGAGGAAACACCATATATTTT
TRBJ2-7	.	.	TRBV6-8	CPPLGTSYEQYF	TGTCCGCCCCTCGGGACATCCTACGAGCAGTACTTC
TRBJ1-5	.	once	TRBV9	CASSEDRYSNQPQHF	TGTGCCAGCAGTGAGGACAGATATAGCAATCAGCCCCAGCATTTT
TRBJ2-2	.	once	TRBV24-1	CATSDSRTITGELFF	TGTGCCACCAGTGATAGTCGCACCATCACCGGGGAGCTGTTTTTT
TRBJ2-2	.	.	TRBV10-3	CAISTPNTGELFF	TGTGCCATCTCGACACCGAACACCGGGGAGCTGTTTTTT
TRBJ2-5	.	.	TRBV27	CASSLWGVLGQETQYF	TGTGCCAGCAGTTTATGGGGGGTGTTGGGCCAAGAGACCCAGTACTTC
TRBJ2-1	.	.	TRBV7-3	CASSLGGSYNEQFF	TGTGCCAGCAGCCTAGGAGGCTCCTACAATGAGCAGTTCTTC
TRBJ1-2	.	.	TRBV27	CASGDGNYGYTF	TGTGCCAGCGGGGACGGCAACTATGGCTACACCTTC
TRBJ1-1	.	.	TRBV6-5	CASSYLGGSMNTEAFF	TGTGCCAGCAGTTACCTTGGGGGCTCGATGAACACTGAAGCTTTCTTT
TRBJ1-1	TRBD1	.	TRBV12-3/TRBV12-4	CASSGTDTEAFF	TGTGCCAGCAGTGGGACAGACACTGAAGCTTTCTTT
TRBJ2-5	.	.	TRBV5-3	CARSLRDKQETQYF	TGTGCCAGAAGCTTGAGGGACAAACAAGAGACCCAGTACTTC
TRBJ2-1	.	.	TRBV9	CASSVEGPPLNEQFF	TGTGCCAGCAGCGTAGAGGGCCCCCCACTAAATGAGCAGTTCTTC
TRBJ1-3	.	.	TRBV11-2	CASRPGISGNTIYF	TGTGCCAGCAGACCAGGGATCTCTGGAAACACCATATATTTT
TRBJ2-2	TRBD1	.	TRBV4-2	CASSQDAGQGNTGELFF	TGTGCCAGCAGCCAAGACGCGGGACAGGGAAACACCGGGGAGCTGTTTTTT
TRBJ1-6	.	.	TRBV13	CASSLGGSSYNSPLHF	TGTGCCAGCAGCTTAGGGGGGAGCTCCTATAATTCACCCCTCCACTTT
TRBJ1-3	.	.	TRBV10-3	CAISERPGNTIYF	TGTGCCATCAGTGAGCGTCCGGGAAACACCATATATTTT
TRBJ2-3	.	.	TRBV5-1	CASSLVGSGTDTQYF	TGCGCCAGCAGCTTGGTAGGCTCCGGCACAGATACGCAGTATTTT
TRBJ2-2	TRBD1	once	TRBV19	CASSISQGVGGELFF	TGTGCCAGTAGTATTTCTCAGGGGGTCGGCGGGGAGCTGTTTTTT
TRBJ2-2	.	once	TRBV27	CASSFGTNAAGELFF	TGTGCCAGCAGTTTCGGGACAAATGCGGCCGGGGAGCTGTTTTTT
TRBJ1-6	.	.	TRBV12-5	CASGLFTGDESSYNSPLHF	TGTGCTAGTGGTTTGTTCACTGGAGACGAAAGCTCCTATAATTCACCCCTCCACTTT
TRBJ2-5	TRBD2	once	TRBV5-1	CASISGGAIQETQYF	TGCGCCAGCATTAGCGGGGGGGCCATCCAAGAGACCCAGTACTTC
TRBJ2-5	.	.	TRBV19	CASSPQGSQETQYF	TGTGCCAGTAGTCCCCAGGGTTCCCAAGAGACCCAGTACTTC
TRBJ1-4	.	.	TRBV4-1	CASSQDTPFATNEKLFF	TGCGCCAGCAGCCAAGATACCCCTTTTGCAACTAATGAAAAACTGTTTTTT
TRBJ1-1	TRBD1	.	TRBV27	CASSPGTGGFTEAFF	TGTGCCAGCAGTCCAGGGACAGGGGGCTTCACTGAAGCTTTCTTT
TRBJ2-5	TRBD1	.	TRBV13	CASSRGGRETQYF	TGTGCCAGCAGCCGAGGGGGCCGAGAGACCCAGTACTTC